The clone carrying this T cell receptor (beta chain) was observed a few times. Its antigen is still unknown. TCRdb passed the 5' RACE reads through MiXCR, listing each CDR3 protein once. The table lists some 500,000 distinct CDR3 sequences, around 15% of them singletons. The data stem from a study of identical twins. Notes on the study in general: Insertions ran lower in abundant cord blood beta clonotypes, though not in memory repertoires.

The sample was also linked to a second study, of yellow fever vaccine responses in identical twins.

The TCR was taken from a woman younger than 35 in good health. Sequencing was performed on CD4+ T cells sorted from blood.

CDR3 residues: CASSQVAGQGSYEQYF. In DNA form, the CDR3 reads TGTGCCAGCAGCCAAGTTGCGGGACAGGGGTCCTACGAGCAGTACTTC. The V and J genes are TRBV3-1 and TRBJ2-7; 10 bases agree with TRBD1. This CDR3 contains 16 residues. The junction had 4 bases not matched to a gene; V was cut back by 1 base and J by 1 base. Germline CDR1 reads LGHDT; CDR2 reads YNNKEL (reference sequence).